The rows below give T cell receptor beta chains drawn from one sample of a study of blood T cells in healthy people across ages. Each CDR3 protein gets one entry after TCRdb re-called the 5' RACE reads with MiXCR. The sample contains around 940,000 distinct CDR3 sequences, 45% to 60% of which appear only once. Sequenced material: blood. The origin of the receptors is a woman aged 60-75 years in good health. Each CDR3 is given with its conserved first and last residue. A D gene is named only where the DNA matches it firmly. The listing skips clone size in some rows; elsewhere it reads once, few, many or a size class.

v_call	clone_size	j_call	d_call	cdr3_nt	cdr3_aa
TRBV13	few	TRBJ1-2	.	TGTGCCAGCAGCTTAGGTTCCAGGGGCAACTATGGCTACACCTTC	CASSLGSRGNYGYTF
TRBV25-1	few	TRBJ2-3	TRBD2	TGTGCCAGCAGTGAAACAAAGACTAGCGGGGCAGATACGCAGTATTTT	CASSETKTSGADTQYF
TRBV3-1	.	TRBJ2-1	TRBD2	TGTGCCAGCAGCCAAGTACTAGCGGGAGGCATTGAGCAGTTCTTC	CASSQVLAGGIEQFF
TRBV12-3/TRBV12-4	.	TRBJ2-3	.	TGTGCCAGCACCCCGAGGACCCCAGATACGCAGTATTTT	CASTPRTPDTQYF
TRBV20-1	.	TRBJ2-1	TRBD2	TGCAGTGCTAGTAAGGGACTAGTAGTCTACAATGAGCAGTTCTTC	CSASKGLVVYNEQFF
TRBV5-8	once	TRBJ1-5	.	TGTGCCAGCAGCTTGAGGGGGGGTGACAATCAGCCCCAGCATTTT	CASSLRGGDNQPQHF
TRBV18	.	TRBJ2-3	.	TGTGCCAGCTCACCACAGCCAGCCGGAGGTAGAGATACGCAGTATTTT	CASSPQPAGGRDTQYF
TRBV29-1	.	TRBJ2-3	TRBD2	TGCAGCGCAACAGGTCGAAGGACTAGCGGGACATGGGGAGATACGCAGTATTTT	CSATGRRTSGTWGDTQYF
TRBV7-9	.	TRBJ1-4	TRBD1	TGTGCCAGCAGCGCGGGACAGGGGGCCGCAACTAATGAAAAACTGTTTTTT	CASSAGQGAATNEKLFF
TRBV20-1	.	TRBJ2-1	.	TGCAGTGCTAGAGATGGCCGGACTCCATCCTACAATGAGCAGTTCTTC	CSARDGRTPSYNEQFF
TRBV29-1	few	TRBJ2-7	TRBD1	TGCAGCGTTGGTACTACCGGGACAGGGAGGACTGAGCAGTACTTC	CSVGTTGTGRTEQYF
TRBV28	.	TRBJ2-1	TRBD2	TGTGCCAGCACCTACGCTAGCGGGGCCTACAATGAGCAGTTCTTC	CASTYASGAYNEQFF
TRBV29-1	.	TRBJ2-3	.	TGCAGCGCCTTTGGGGGTACGCAGTATTTT	CSAFGGTQYF
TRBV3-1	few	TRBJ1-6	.	TGTGCCAGCAGCCAGACGAACAATTCACCCCTCCACTTT	CASSQTNNSPLHF
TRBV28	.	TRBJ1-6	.	TGTGCCAGCAGTTTACCTGCGAGGGCCGAGTCACCCCTCCACTTT	CASSLPARAESPLHF
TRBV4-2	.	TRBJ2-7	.	TGTGCCAGCAGCCACGTGGGGTTGGACTACGAGCAGTACTTC	CASSHVGLDYEQYF
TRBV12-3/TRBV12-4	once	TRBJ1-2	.	TGTGCCAGCAGTTTTTCCCAAGGTGGCTACACCTTC	CASSFSQGGYTF
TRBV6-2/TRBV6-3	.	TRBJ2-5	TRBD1	TGTGCCAGCAGTTACGCGGTGGGACAGAGGGGTTTGCAGACCCAGTACTTC	CASSYAVGQRGLQTQYF
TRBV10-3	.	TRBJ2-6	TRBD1	TGTGCCATAGGGACAGGGACAACTTCTGGGGCCAACGTCCTGACTTTC	CAIGTGTTSGANVLTF
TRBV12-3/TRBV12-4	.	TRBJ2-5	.	TGTGCCAGCAGTTTGTCAAGGGGGGGGACCTGGGACCAAGAGACCCAGTACTTC	CASSLSRGGTWDQETQYF
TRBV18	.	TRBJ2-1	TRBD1	TGTGCCAGCTCACTAGGGGACAGGGGGTTCGCTGAGCAGTTCTTC	CASSLGDRGFAEQFF
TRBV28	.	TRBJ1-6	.	TGTGCCAGCAATTTCGACCGATATAATTCACCCCTCCACTTT	CASNFDRYNSPLHF
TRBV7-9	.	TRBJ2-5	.	TGTGCCAGCAGCTTAACAGATCCCCAAGAGACCCAGTACTTC	CASSLTDPQETQYF
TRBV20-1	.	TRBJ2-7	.	TGCAGTGCTAGAGATCGGAGAGTGGCTACCTACGAGCAGTACTTC	CSARDRRVATYEQYF
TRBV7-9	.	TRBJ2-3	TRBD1	TGTGCCAGCTGTCGGGACAGCGGAGCGGATACGCAGTATTTT	CASCRDSGADTQYF
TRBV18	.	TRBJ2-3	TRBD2	TGTGCCAGCTCACCACCGGCGGTGGGACTAGCGGGAGGCACAGATACGCAGTATTTT	CASSPPAVGLAGGTDTQYF
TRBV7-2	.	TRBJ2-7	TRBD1	TGTGCCAGCAGGTCGACAGGGGGAGCCTACGAGCAGTACTTC	CASRSTGGAYEQYF
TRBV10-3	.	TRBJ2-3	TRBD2	TGTGCCATCACGCCGGGGCGGGAGAAAAGCACAGATACGCAGTATTTT	CAITPGREKSTDTQYF
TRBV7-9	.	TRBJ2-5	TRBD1	TGTGCCAGCAGCTTGACAGGGTACTGGGAGACCCTGTACTTC	CASSLTGYWETLYF
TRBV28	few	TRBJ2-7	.	TGTGCCAGCAGTCTCTTGTGGGACGAGCAGTACTTC	CASSLLWDEQYF
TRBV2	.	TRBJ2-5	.	TGTGCCAGCACGCTCCGGCCAAGGGAGGAGACCCAGTACTTC	CASTLRPREETQYF
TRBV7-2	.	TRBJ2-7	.	TGTGCCAGCAGCTTAGGGCCCCAGGGCGTGTACGAGCAGTACTTC	CASSLGPQGVYEQYF
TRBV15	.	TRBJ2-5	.	TGTGCCACCAGCAGAGATCGAGGGGTCCTAGAGACCCAGTACTTC	CATSRDRGVLETQYF
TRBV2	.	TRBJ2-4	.	TGTGCCAGCAGTGCCCAGGGTGGCAAAAACATTCAGTACTTC	CASSAQGGKNIQYF
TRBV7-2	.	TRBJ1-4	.	TGTGCCAGCAACTTAGAACCGGGGTACGGAAAACTGTTTTTT	CASNLEPGYGKLFF
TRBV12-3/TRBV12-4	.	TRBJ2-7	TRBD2	TGTGCCAGCAATCCAGCGGGAGGTGACGAGCAGTACTTC	CASNPAGGDEQYF
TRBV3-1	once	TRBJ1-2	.	TGTGCCAGCAGCCAAGAGGGGTTTGGGTTGGGCGGCTACACCTTC	CASSQEGFGLGGYTF
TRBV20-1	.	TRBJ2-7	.	TGCAGTGCTAGAGACCCGGCGAGCTCTCCCTACGAGCAGTACTTC	CSARDPASSPYEQYF
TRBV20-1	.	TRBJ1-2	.	TGCAGTGCTAGGTCAAATACAGGGTTTGATGGCTACACCTTC	CSARSNTGFDGYTF
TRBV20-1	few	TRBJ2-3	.	TGCAGTGCTCCGCCCCCGAGGGCAGATACGCAGTATTTT	CSAPPPRADTQYF
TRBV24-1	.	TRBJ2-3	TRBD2	TGTGCCACCAGCCCGAGAGCGGGAGTAAACACAGATACGCAGTATTTT	CATSPRAGVNTDTQYF
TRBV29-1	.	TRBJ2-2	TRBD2	TGCAGCGCCCGGGGACTAGCAGGGTCCGGGGAGCTGTTTTTT	CSARGLAGSGELFF
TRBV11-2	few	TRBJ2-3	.	TGTGCCAGCAGCTTAGATCTCCCGATAGGAGGGAGTAGCACAGATACGCAGTATTTT	CASSLDLPIGGSSTDTQYF
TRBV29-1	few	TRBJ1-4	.	TGCAGCGTTTCTGTCGCTAATGAAAAACTGTTTTTT	CSVSVANEKLFF
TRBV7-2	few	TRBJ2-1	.	TGTGCCAGCACGAAGGGGGGAAGCTCCTACAATGAGCAGTTCTTC	CASTKGGSSYNEQFF
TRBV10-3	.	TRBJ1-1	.	TGTGCCATCAGTGTAACGCCGGACTACACTGAAGCTTTCTTT	CAISVTPDYTEAFF
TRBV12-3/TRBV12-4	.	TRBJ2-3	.	TGTGCCAGCAGTGTGTGGACGGTGGGGGCTACGCAGTATTTT	CASSVWTVGATQYF
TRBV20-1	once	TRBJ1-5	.	TGCAGTGCTAGCTCCACAGGGCCTCCCAATCAGCCCCAGCATTTT	CSASSTGPPNQPQHF
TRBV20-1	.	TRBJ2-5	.	TGCAGTGCTAGAGATCTTCGAAAGCAGTACTTC	CSARDLRKQYF
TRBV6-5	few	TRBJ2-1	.	TGTGCCAGCAGTCCCGGGACTCCCTCGAGGTTCAATGAGCAGTTCTTC	CASSPGTPSRFNEQFF
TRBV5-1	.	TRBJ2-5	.	TGCGCCAGCAGCTTGGAGGCGACCTACGTGCAGTACTTC	CASSLEATYVQYF
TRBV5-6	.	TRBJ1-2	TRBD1	TGTGCCAGCAGCTTTGTACAGGGGGCTGGTGGCTACACCTTC	CASSFVQGAGGYTF
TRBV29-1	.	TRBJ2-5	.	TGCAGCGTTGTGCAAGAGACCCAGTACTTC	CSVVQETQYF
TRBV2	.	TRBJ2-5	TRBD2	TGTGCCAGCAGTGTGGTTAGCGGGAGTACTGAGACCCAGTACTTC	CASSVVSGSTETQYF
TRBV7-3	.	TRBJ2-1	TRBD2	TGTGCCAGCAGCCTAGCGGGAGGGCCACCTTGGAATGAGCAGTTCTTC	CASSLAGGPPWNEQFF
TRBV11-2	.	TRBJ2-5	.	TGTGCCAGCAGCTTAGGGGCAGCTCTTCAAGAGACCCAGTACTTC	CASSLGAALQETQYF
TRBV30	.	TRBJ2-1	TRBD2	TGTGCCTGGATGGGACGAGCGGGAGGCAATGAGCAGTTCTTC	CAWMGRAGGNEQFF